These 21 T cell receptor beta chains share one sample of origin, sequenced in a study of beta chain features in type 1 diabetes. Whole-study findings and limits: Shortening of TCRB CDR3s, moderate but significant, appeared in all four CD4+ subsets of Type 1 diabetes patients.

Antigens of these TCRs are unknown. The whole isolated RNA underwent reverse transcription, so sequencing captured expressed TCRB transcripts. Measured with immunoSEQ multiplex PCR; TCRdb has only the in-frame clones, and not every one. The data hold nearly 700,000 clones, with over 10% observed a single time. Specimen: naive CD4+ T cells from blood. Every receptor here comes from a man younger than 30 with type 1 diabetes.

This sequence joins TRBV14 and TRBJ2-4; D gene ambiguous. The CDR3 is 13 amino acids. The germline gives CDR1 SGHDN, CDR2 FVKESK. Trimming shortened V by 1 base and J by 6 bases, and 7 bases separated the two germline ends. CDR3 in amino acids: CASSQASSNIQYF. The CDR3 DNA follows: TGTGCCAGCAGCCAAGCCAGTTCAAACATTCAGTACTTC. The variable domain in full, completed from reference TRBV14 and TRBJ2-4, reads EAGVTQFPSHSVIEKGQTVTLRCDPISGHDNLYWYRRVMGKEIKFLLHFVKESKQDESGMPNNRFLAERTGGTYSTLKVQPAELEDSGVYFCASSQASSNIQYFGAGTRLSVL.

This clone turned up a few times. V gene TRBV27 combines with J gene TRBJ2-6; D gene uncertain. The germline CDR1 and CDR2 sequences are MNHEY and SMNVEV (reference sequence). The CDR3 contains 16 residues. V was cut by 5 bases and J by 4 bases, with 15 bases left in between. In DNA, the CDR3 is TGTGCCAGCAGTCCCGAAGTGTCGGCGGGGGCCAACGTCCTGACTTTC. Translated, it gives CASSPEVSAGANVLTF.

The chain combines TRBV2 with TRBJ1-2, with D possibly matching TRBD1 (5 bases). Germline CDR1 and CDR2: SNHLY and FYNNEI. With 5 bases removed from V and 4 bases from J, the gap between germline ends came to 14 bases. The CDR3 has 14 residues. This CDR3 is CASSSQGRIYGYTF. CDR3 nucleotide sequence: TGTGCCAGCAGTTCGCAGGGTCGGATCTATGGCTACACCTTC.

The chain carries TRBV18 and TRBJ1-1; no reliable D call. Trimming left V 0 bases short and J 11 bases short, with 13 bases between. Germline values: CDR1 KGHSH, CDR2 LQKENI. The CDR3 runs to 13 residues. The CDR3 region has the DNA TGTGCCAGCTCACCACCGGCGCTACAAGGGGCTTTCTTT. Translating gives CASSPPALQGAFF.

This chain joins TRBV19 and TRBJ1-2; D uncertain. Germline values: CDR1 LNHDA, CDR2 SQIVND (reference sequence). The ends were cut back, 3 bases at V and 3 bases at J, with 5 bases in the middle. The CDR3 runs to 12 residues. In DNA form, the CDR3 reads TGTGCCAGTAGTATGGTGGACTATGGCTACACCTTC. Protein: CASSMVDYGYTF.

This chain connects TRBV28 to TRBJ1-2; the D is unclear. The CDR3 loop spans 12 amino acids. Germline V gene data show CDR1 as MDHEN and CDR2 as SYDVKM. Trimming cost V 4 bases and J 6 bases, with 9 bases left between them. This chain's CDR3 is CASSSTSDGYTF. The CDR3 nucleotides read TGTGCCAGCAGTTCCACAAGCGATGGCTACACCTTC.

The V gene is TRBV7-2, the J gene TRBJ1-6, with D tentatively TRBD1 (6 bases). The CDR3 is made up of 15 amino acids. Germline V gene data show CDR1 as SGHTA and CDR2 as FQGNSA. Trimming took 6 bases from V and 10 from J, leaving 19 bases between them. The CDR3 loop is CASSLPRQGMSPLHF. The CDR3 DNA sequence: TGTGCCAGCAGTTTGCCAAGGCAGGGGATGTCACCCCTCCACTTT.

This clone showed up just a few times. CDR3 in amino acids: CASSAGSYYNEQFF. The CDR3 region has the DNA TGTGCCAGCAGTGCCGGGAGCTACTACAATGAGCAGTTCTTC. The chain uses TRBV6-4 and TRBJ2-1; D is possibly TRBD2 (6 bases). Looked up from germline, CDR1 is MRHNA and CDR2 is SNTAGT. This CDR3 has 14 amino acids. V was clipped by 4 bases and J by 3 bases, with 10 bases between them.

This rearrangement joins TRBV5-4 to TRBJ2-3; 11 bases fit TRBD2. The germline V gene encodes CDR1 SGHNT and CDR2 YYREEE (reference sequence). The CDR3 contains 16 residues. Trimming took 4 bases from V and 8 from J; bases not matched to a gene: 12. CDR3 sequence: CASSHLELAGEGTQYF. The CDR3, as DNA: TGTGCCAGCAGCCACTTGGAACTAGCGGGGGAGGGTACGCAGTATTTT.

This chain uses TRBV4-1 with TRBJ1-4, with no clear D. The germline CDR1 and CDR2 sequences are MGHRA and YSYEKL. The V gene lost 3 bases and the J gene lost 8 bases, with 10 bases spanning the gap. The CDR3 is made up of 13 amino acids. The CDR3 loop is CASSHPGGEKLFF. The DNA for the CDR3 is TGCGCCAGCAGCCACCCCGGAGGGGAAAAACTGTTTTTT.

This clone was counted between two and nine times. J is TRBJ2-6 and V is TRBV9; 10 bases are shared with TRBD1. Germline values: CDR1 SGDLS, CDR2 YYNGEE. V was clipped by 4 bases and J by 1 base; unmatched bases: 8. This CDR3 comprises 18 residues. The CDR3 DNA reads TGTGCCAGCAGCTTGATGGGACAGGGGATTTCTGGGGCCAACGTCCTGACTTTC. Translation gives CASSLMGQGISGANVLTF.

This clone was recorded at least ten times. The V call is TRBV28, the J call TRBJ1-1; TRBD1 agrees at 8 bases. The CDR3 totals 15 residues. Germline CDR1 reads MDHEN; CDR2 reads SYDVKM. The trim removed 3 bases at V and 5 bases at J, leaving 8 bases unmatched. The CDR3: CASSLVARGQTEAFF. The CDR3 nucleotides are TGTGCCAGCAGTTTGGTAGCCAGGGGGCAAACTGAAGCTTTCTTT.

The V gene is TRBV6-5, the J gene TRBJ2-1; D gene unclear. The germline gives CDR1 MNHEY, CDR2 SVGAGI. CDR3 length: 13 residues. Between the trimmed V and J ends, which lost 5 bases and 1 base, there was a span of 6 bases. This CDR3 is CASSEVSYNEQFF. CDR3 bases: TGTGCCAGCAGTGAAGTGTCCTACAATGAGCAGTTCTTC.

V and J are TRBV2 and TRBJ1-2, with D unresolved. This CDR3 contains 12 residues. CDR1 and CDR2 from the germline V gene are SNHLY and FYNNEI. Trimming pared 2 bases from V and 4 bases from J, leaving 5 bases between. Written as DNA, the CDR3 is TGTGCCAGCAGTGAACTGTTCTATGGCTACACCTTC. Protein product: CASSELFYGYTF. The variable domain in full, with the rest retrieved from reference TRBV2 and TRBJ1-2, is EPEVTQTPSHQVTQMGQEVILRCVPISNHLYFYWYRQILGQKVEFLVSFYNNEISEKSEIFDDQFSVERPDGSNFTLKIRSTKLEDSAMYFCASSELFYGYTFGSGTRLTVV.

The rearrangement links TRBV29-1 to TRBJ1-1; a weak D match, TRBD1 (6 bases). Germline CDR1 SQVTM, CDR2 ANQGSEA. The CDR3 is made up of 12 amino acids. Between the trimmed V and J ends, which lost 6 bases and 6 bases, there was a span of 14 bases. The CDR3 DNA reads TGCAGCGTCACTACAGGGCGGGCTGAAGCTTTCTTT. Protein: CSVTTGRAEAFF.

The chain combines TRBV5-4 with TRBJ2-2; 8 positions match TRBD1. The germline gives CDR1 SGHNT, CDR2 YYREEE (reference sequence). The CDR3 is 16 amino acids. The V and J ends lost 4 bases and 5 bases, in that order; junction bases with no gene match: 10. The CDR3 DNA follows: TGTGCCAGCAGCCTACCCGACAGGGGATGGACCGGGGAGCTGTTTTTT. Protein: CASSLPDRGWTGELFF.

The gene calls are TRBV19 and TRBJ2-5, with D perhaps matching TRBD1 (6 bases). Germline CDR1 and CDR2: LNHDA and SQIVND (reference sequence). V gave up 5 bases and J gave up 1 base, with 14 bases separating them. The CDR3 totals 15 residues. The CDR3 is CASSAQGNLQETQYF. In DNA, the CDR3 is TGTGCCAGTAGTGCACAGGGTAACCTCCAAGAGACCCAGTACTTC.

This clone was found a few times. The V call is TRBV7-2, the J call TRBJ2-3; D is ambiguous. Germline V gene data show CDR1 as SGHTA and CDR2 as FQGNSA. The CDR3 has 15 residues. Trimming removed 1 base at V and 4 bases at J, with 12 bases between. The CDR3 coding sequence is TGTGCCAGCAGCTTAGTTGCCGCCGGGTCAGATACGCAGTATTTT. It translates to CASSLVAAGSDTQYF.

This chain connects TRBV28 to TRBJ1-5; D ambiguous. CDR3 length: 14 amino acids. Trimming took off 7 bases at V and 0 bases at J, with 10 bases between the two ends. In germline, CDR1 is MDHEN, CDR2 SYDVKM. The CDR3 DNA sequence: TGTGCCAGCAAGGCCGCATATAGCAATCAGCCCCAGCATTTT. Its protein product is CASKAAYSNQPQHF.

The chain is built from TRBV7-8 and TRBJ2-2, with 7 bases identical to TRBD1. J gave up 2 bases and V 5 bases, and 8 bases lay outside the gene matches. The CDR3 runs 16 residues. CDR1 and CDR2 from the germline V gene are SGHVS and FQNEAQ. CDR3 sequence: CASSPGTAINTGELFF. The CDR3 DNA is TGTGCCAGCAGCCCCGGGACAGCCATCAACACCGGGGAGCTGTTTTTT. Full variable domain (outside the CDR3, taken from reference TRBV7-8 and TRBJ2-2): GAGVSQSPRYKVAKRGQDVALRCDPISGHVSLFWYQQALGQGPEFLTYFQNEAQLDKSGLPSDRFFAERPEGSVSTLKIQRTQQEDSAVYLCASSPGTAINTGELFFGEGSRLTVL.

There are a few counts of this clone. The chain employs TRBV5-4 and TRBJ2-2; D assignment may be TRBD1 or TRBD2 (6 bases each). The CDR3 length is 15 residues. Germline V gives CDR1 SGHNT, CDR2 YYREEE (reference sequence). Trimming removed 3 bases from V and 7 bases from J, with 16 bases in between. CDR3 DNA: TGTGCCAGCAGCTGGCCCGGGGGCCTTAACGGGGAGCTGTTTTTT. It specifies CASSWPGGLNGELFF.